This T cell receptor beta chain was documented in a study of T cell repertoires in cytomegalovirus infection. The CDR3 contains 13 residues. Germline CDR1 and CDR2: DFQATT and SNEGSKA (reference sequence). V was pared by 5 bases and J by 0 bases, with 7 bases between. This clonotype has a handful of counts. TCRdb independently ran MiXCR on the reads; one entry per CDR3 protein. This sample carries roughly 230,000 distinct CDR3 sequences, 20% to 25% of them seen once, and the ten largest clones take 15% to 20%. Material for sequencing was CD8+ T cells from PBMCs. The V call is TRBV20-1, the J call TRBJ2-2; D is undetermined. This TCR came from a human donor in good health (CMV status not recorded). Some clones in this sample may be carry-over from other donors' samples. For the CDR3, the DNA is TGCAGTGCTCTCAGGCCGAACACCGGGGAGCTGTTTTTT. This sequence encodes CSALRPNTGELFF.